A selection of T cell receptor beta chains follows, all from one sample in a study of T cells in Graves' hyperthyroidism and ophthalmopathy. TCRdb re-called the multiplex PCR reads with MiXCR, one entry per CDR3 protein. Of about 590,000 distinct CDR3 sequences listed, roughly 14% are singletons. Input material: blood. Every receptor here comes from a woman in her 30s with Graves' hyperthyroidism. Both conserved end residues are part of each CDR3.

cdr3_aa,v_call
CASSDTGTGNQPQHF,TRBV6-1
CASSISRDYGYTF,TRBV19
CASSLGTEGNTIYF,TRBV5-1
CASSYSRDSPYGYTF,TRBV6-6
CASSVATGQGYSYNEQFF,TRBV9
CAWSFRVSTASTDTQYF,TRBV30
CASSSPGRVPYEQYF,TRBV28
CASGINEQFF,TRBV5-6
CASSQDINQPQHF,TRBV7-9
CASSPGGGTTNEKLFF,TRBV12-3/TRBV12-4
CSARDWQGGYEQYF,TRBV20-1
CASSFSSGTQYF,TRBV7-2
CASSGPEKLFF,TRBV2
CASYNGGGNTEAFF,TRBV27
CASRRDTNYGYTF,TRBV25-1
CASSLVGTRHDEQYF,TRBV7-9
CASSQDTSEAQYF,TRBV3-1
CASSRQDRLNTEAFF,TRBV6-1
CASSRPGTLGSYEQYF,TRBV19
CASSITGYEQYF,TRBV12-3/TRBV12-4
CASSSTTGGAREQYF,TRBV7-9
CASSQVSGQTSGGGVNIQYF,TRBV4-1
CASRTINPSGTGDGYTF,TRBV6-2/TRBV6-3
CATSRVGDRAREQYF,TRBV15
CASSYRLAGFNEQFF,TRBV7-2
CASSQRDREAGELFF,TRBV4-1
CASSYVSPTYNEQFF,TRBV6-2/TRBV6-3
CASSIGTGRTYEQYF,TRBV19
CASNGQGTISYEQYF,TRBV2
CASSLRDRSSYEQYF,TRBV13
CASSYRTSGRNEQFF,TRBV6-5
CASSPPQGYGTDTQYF,TRBV27
CASSPGLRGAGLEQYF,TRBV18
CSAREDRLATSTDTQYF,TRBV20-1
CASSLTGSGNNEQFF,TRBV7-6
CSARDFDTGELFF,TRBV20-1
CASSLQGELFF,TRBV7-9
CASSPGMLNTEAFF,TRBV3-1
CASSSILGGTATNEKLFF,TRBV19
CSATNPGLLNTEAFF,TRBV20-1
CSARDRGLAGVTKNIQYF,TRBV20-1
CASSYSGRSSGEQFF,TRBV6-5
CASSLWDRAYEQYF,TRBV13
CSVGGGVEQFF,TRBV29-1
CASSRGTPSYEQYF,TRBV7-9
CASSFSSGARADTQYF,TRBV12-3/TRBV12-4
CASSIPPRDSQSYGYTF,TRBV19
CASMRNPTGAQDYGYTF,TRBV2
CASSLDLGAYEQYF,TRBV11-2
CAWRPQGYVGGEQYF,TRBV30
CASSQTGPPGEKLFF,TRBV4-1
CATSDGSHNEQFF,TRBV24-1
CASSSRTGSDQPQHF,TRBV18
CASSLSSASEQYF,TRBV7-9
CASSMNRYYEQYF,TRBV19